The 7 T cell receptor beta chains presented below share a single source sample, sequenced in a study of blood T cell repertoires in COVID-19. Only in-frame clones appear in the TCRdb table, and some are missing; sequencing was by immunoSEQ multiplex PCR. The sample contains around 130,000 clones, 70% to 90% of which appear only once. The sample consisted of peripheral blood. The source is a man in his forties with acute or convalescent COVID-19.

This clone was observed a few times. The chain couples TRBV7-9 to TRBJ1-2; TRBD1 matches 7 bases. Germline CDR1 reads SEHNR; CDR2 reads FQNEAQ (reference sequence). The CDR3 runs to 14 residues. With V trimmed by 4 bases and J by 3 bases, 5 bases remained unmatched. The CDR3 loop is CASSSTGADYGYTF. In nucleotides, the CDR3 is TGTGCCAGCAGCTCCACAGGGGCGGACTATGGCTACACCTTC.

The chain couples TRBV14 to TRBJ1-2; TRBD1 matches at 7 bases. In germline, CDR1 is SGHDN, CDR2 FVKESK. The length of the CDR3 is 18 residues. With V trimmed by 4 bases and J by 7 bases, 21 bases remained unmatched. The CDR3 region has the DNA TGTGCCAGCAGCCCTGACAGGGTACCTCTGCTCAGCTCGGGTGGCTACACCTTC. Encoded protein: CASSPDRVPLLSSGGYTF.

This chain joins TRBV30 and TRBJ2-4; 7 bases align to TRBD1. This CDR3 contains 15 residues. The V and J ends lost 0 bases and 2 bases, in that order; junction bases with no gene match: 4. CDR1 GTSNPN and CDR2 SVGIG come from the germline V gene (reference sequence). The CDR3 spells CAWSVTQGSKNIQYF. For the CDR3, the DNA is TGTGCCTGGAGTGTAACACAGGGGTCCAAAAACATTCAGTACTTC.

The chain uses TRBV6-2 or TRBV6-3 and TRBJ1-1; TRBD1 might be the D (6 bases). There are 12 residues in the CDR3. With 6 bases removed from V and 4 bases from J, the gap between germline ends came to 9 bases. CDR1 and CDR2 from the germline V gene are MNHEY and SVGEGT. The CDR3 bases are TGTGCCAGCAGCGTAGGGGGCACTGAAGCTTTCTTT. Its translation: CASSVGGTEAFF.

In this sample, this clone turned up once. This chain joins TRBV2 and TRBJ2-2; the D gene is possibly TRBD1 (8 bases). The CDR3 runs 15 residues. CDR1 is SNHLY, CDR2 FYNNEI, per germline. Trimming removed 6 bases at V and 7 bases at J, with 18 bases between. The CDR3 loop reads CASSTSTGEGGELFF. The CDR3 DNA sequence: TGTGCCAGCAGCACCTCGACAGGGGAGGGCGGGGAGCTGTTTTTT.

The chain's CDR3 is CATGPGGAKNIQYF. CDR3 sequence (DNA): TGTGCCACAGGACCCGGGGGAGCCAAAAACATTCAGTACTTC. V gene TRBV19 combines with J gene TRBJ2-4; D is perhaps TRBD2 (6 bases). Trimming left V 10 bases short and J 0 bases short, with 13 bases between. CDR1 is LNHDA, CDR2 SQIVND, per germline (reference sequence). This CDR3 spans 14 amino acids.

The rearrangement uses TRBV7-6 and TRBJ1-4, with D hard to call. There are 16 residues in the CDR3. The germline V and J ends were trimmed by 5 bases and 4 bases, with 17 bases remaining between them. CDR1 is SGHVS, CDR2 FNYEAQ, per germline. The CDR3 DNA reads TGTGCCAGCAGCAGCGCTAACGGGAGGGTTAATGAAAAACTGTTTTTT. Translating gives CASSSANGRVNEKLFF.